Listed below are T cell receptor beta chains from one sample, sequenced in a study of breast tumors, draining lymph nodes, adjacent tissues. TCRdb independently ran MiXCR on the multiplex PCR reads; one entry per CDR3 protein. The repertoire has about 25,000 distinct CDR3 sequences, approximately 20% of them found once; the top ten carry approximately 13%. Sequencing was carried out using breast tumor tissue. Source of these receptors: a female donor with breast cancer. Some clones in this sample may be carry-over from other donors' samples. CDR3s include the opening cysteine and the closing phenylalanine or tryptophan. Fields, in order: V gene, clone size, J gene, D gene, CDR3 protein, CDR3 DNA. The D gene is left open where the match is weak. Part of the rows lack a size; the others show once, few, many or a class for expanded clones.

V gene: TRBV5-1; clone size: many; J gene: TRBJ1-6; D gene: TRBD1; CDR3 protein: CASSVRPGTVNSPLHF; CDR3 DNA: TGCGCCAGCAGCGTCCGTCCCGGGACAGTGAATTCACCCCTCCACTTT
V gene: TRBV19; clone size: many; J gene: TRBJ2-1; D gene: TRBD2; CDR3 protein: CASSIGGLAGSEQFF; CDR3 DNA: TGTGCCAGTAGTATTGGAGGACTAGCGGGTAGTGAGCAGTTCTTC
V gene: TRBV20-1; clone size: many; J gene: TRBJ1-2; D gene: -; CDR3 protein: CSAREWGGDGYTF; CDR3 DNA: TGCAGTGCTAGAGAGTGGGGCGGGGATGGCTACACCTTC
V gene: TRBV7-9; clone size: many; J gene: TRBJ2-3; D gene: -; CDR3 protein: CASSLARTLRTDTQYF; CDR3 DNA: TGTGCCAGCAGCTTAGCGCGGACCTTGAGGACAGATACGCAGTATTTT
V gene: TRBV6-6; clone size: -; J gene: TRBJ1-1; D gene: -; CDR3 protein: CASRSTGYGEAFF; CDR3 DNA: TGTGCCAGCAGATCCACAGGGTATGGTGAAGCTTTCTTT
V gene: TRBV28; clone size: -; J gene: TRBJ2-3; D gene: -; CDR3 protein: CASSFQSGRFTDTQCF; CDR3 DNA: TGTGCCAGCAGTTTCCAGAGCGGAAGGTTTACAGATACGCAGTGTTTT
V gene: TRBV25-1; clone size: -; J gene: TRBJ2-7; D gene: -; CDR3 protein: CVSSELNRDVDEQYF; CDR3 DNA: TGTGTCAGCAGTGAATTGAACCGGGATGTCGACGAGCAGTACTTC
V gene: TRBV7-8; clone size: -; J gene: TRBJ2-7; D gene: -; CDR3 protein: CASSRRGRGQYF; CDR3 DNA: TGTGCCAGCAGCAGACGGGGTCGGGGGCAGTACTTC
V gene: TRBV20-1; clone size: many; J gene: TRBJ2-3; D gene: -; CDR3 protein: CSARVSSAGSTDTQYF; CDR3 DNA: TGCAGTGCTAGAGTGTCTTCGGCGGGTAGCACAGATACGCAGTATTTT
V gene: TRBV7-8; clone size: many; J gene: TRBJ2-3; D gene: -; CDR3 protein: CASSLEGSSDTQYF; CDR3 DNA: TGTGCCAGCAGCTTAGAAGGGAGTTCAGATACGCAGTATTTT
V gene: TRBV7-6; clone size: -; J gene: TRBJ1-5; D gene: -; CDR3 protein: CASSFGDMGSGGPLYSNQPQHF; CDR3 DNA: TGTGCCAGCAGCTTTGGGGACATGGGTTCCGGGGGGCCCCTCTATAGCAATCAGCCCCAGCATTTT
V gene: TRBV7-2; clone size: many; J gene: TRBJ1-5; D gene: -; CDR3 protein: CASSREHSEGNQPQHF; CDR3 DNA: TGTGCCAGCTCGAGGGAACATTCCGAGGGCAATCAGCCCCAGCATTTT
V gene: TRBV29-1; clone size: many; J gene: TRBJ2-7; D gene: TRBD2; CDR3 protein: CSAAPWGGDSYEQYF; CDR3 DNA: TGCAGCGCCGCGCCGTGGGGGGGGGATTCCTACGAGCAGTACTTC
V gene: TRBV5-1; clone size: many; J gene: TRBJ2-5; D gene: TRBD2; CDR3 protein: CASSEYGRAQETQYF; CDR3 DNA: TGCGCCAGCAGTGAATACGGGAGGGCGCAAGAGACCCAGTACTTC
V gene: TRBV3-1; clone size: -; J gene: TRBJ2-3; D gene: TRBD2; CDR3 protein: CASSQHSGIITDTQYF; CDR3 DNA: TGTGCCAGCAGCCAACACAGCGGGATCATCACAGATACGCAGTATTTT
V gene: TRBV5-1; clone size: many; J gene: TRBJ2-5; D gene: TRBD2; CDR3 protein: CASSRRVGGGSETQYF; CDR3 DNA: TGCGCCAGCAGCCGACGAGTGGGGGGAGGGTCGGAGACCCAGTACTTC
V gene: TRBV6-1; clone size: many; J gene: TRBJ2-3; D gene: TRBD2; CDR3 protein: CASSDPTSGGSTDTQYF; CDR3 DNA: TGTGCCAGCAGTGACCCGACTAGCGGGGGTAGCACAGATACGCAGTATTTT
V gene: TRBV14; clone size: many; J gene: TRBJ1-2; D gene: -; CDR3 protein: CASIGEVTYRGYTF; CDR3 DNA: TGTGCCAGCATTGGGGAGGTAACATATCGGGGCTACACCTTC
V gene: TRBV2; clone size: -; J gene: TRBJ2-3; D gene: -; CDR3 protein: CAISSGTDTQYF; CDR3 DNA: TGTGCCATATCTAGCGGCACAGATACGCAGTATTTT
V gene: TRBV7-9; clone size: few; J gene: TRBJ1-1; D gene: -; CDR3 protein: CASSLSAVTEAFF; CDR3 DNA: TGTGCCAGCAGCTTATCGGCGGTCACTGAAGCTTTCTTT
V gene: TRBV6-6; clone size: many; J gene: TRBJ1-3; D gene: -; CDR3 protein: CASSRTFSGNTIYF; CDR3 DNA: TGTGCCAGCAGCAGGACTTTCTCTGGAAACACCATATATTTT
V gene: TRBV29-1; clone size: once; J gene: TRBJ2-3; D gene: -; CDR3 protein: CSGDVGDADTQYF; CDR3 DNA: TGCAGCGGGGACGTGGGGGACGCGGATACGCAGTATTTT
V gene: TRBV4-1; clone size: many; J gene: TRBJ1-2; D gene: -; CDR3 protein: CASSRQQSSNYGYTF; CDR3 DNA: TGCGCCAGCAGCCGACAACAGTCCTCTAACTATGGCTACACCTTC
V gene: TRBV19; clone size: many; J gene: TRBJ2-1; D gene: TRBD2; CDR3 protein: CASSIAISSGRAGRAEQFF; CDR3 DNA: TGTGCCAGTAGTATAGCCATTTCTAGCGGGAGGGCCGGACGCGCCGAGCAGTTCTTC
V gene: TRBV14; clone size: many; J gene: TRBJ2-1; D gene: -; CDR3 protein: CASSQSGNHNEQFF; CDR3 DNA: TGTGCCAGCAGCCAATCCGGGAATCACAATGAGCAGTTCTTC
V gene: TRBV2; clone size: many; J gene: TRBJ1-6; D gene: -; CDR3 protein: CASTGSLNSPLHF; CDR3 DNA: TGTGCCAGCACCGGTAGCCTTAATTCACCCCTCCACTTT
V gene: TRBV27; clone size: many; J gene: TRBJ2-7; D gene: -; CDR3 protein: CASSISGHPSYEQYF; CDR3 DNA: TGTGCCAGCAGTATATCGGGACATCCCTCCTACGAGCAGTACTTC
V gene: TRBV28; clone size: few; J gene: TRBJ2-1; D gene: TRBD1; CDR3 protein: CASSLFTGTGSYNEQFF; CDR3 DNA: TGTGCCAGCAGTTTATTCACCGGGACAGGCTCCTACAATGAGCAGTTCTTC
V gene: TRBV6-5; clone size: medium-sized; J gene: TRBJ2-7; D gene: -; CDR3 protein: CASSYSRGESYEQYF; CDR3 DNA: TGTGCCAGCAGTTACTCCAGGGGGGAGTCCTACGAGCAGTACTTC
V gene: TRBV19; clone size: many; J gene: TRBJ2-7; D gene: TRBD1; CDR3 protein: CASSSGQGYEQYF; CDR3 DNA: TGTGCCAGTAGTTCGGGACAGGGGTACGAGCAGTACTTC
V gene: TRBV7-3; clone size: medium-sized; J gene: TRBJ2-6; D gene: -; CDR3 protein: CASSLTLASGANVLTF; CDR3 DNA: TGTGCCAGCAGCCTCACTCTGGCGTCCGGGGCCAACGTCCTGACTTTC
V gene: TRBV5-1; clone size: -; J gene: TRBJ2-3; D gene: -; CDR3 protein: CASSLGLQSDTQYF; CDR3 DNA: TGCGCCAGCAGCTTGGGTTTGCAATCAGATACGCAGTATTTT
V gene: TRBV5-8; clone size: many; J gene: TRBJ2-1; D gene: TRBD1; CDR3 protein: CASSSGTGGFNEQFF; CDR3 DNA: TGTGCCAGCAGTTCCGGGACAGGGGGCTTCAATGAGCAGTTCTTC
V gene: TRBV19; clone size: many; J gene: TRBJ2-2; D gene: TRBD2; CDR3 protein: CASSIIERETGELFF; CDR3 DNA: TGTGCCAGTAGTATAATCGAGCGGGAGACCGGGGAGCTGTTTTTT
V gene: TRBV7-2; clone size: many; J gene: TRBJ2-2; D gene: -; CDR3 protein: CASSTLTDTGELFF; CDR3 DNA: TGTGCCAGCAGCACACTGACAGACACCGGGGAGCTGTTTTTT
V gene: TRBV6-6; clone size: many; J gene: TRBJ2-5; D gene: -; CDR3 protein: CASKAEGKWETQYF; CDR3 DNA: TGTGCCAGCAAGGCGGAGGGGAAGTGGGAGACCCAGTACTTC
V gene: TRBV5-4; clone size: many; J gene: TRBJ2-7; D gene: -; CDR3 protein: CASSFTPQQASGEQYF; CDR3 DNA: TGTGCCAGCAGCTTTACCCCCCAACAGGCCTCTGGGGAGCAGTACTTC
V gene: TRBV5-5; clone size: many; J gene: TRBJ1-6; D gene: -; CDR3 protein: CASSHSRDNSPLHF; CDR3 DNA: TGTGCCAGCAGCCACTCTCGGGATAATTCACCCCTCCACTTT
V gene: TRBV27; clone size: many; J gene: TRBJ2-2; D gene: -; CDR3 protein: CASSQNSVGTGELFF; CDR3 DNA: TGTGCCAGCAGTCAAAACTCGGTAGGCACCGGGGAGCTGTTTTTT
V gene: TRBV2; clone size: many; J gene: TRBJ2-2; D gene: TRBD1; CDR3 protein: CASSETGVNTGELFF; CDR3 DNA: TGTGCCAGCAGCGAAACAGGGGTAAACACCGGGGAGCTGTTTTTT
V gene: TRBV30; clone size: few; J gene: TRBJ1-5; D gene: -; CDR3 protein: CAWSGAGPLDQPQHF; CDR3 DNA: TGTGCCTGGAGTGGTGCAGGTCCGTTGGATCAGCCCCAGCATTTT
V gene: TRBV5-5; clone size: many; J gene: TRBJ2-7; D gene: TRBD1; CDR3 protein: CASSLSSSTGTVIRQYF; CDR3 DNA: TGTGCCAGCAGCTTGTCCTCCTCGACAGGGACCGTCATCAGGCAGTACTTC
V gene: TRBV2; clone size: -; J gene: TRBJ2-7; D gene: TRBD2; CDR3 protein: CASGRESYEQYF; CDR3 DNA: TGTGCCAGCGGGAGGGAGTCCTACGAGCAGTACTTC
V gene: TRBV9; clone size: medium-sized; J gene: TRBJ2-1; D gene: -; CDR3 protein: CASSQSVNEQFF; CDR3 DNA: TGTGCCAGCTCACAAAGCGTGAATGAGCAGTTCTTC
V gene: TRBV15; clone size: -; J gene: TRBJ1-1; D gene: -; CDR3 protein: CATSRARGTEAFF; CDR3 DNA: TGTGCCACCAGCAGAGCGCGAGGCACTGAAGCTTTCTTT
V gene: TRBV20-1; clone size: many; J gene: TRBJ2-7; D gene: TRBD1; CDR3 protein: CSARDLSGGNSYEQYF; CDR3 DNA: TGCAGTGCTAGAGATCTCTCAGGGGGCAACTCCTACGAGCAGTACTTC
V gene: TRBV5-1; clone size: large; J gene: TRBJ2-7; D gene: TRBD2; CDR3 protein: CASSPGLAVVYEQYF; CDR3 DNA: TGCGCCAGCAGCCCCGGACTAGCGGTTGTCTACGAGCAGTACTTC
V gene: TRBV20-1; clone size: large; J gene: TRBJ2-1; D gene: TRBD2; CDR3 protein: CSADTILAGGGNEQFF; CDR3 DNA: TGCAGTGCTGATACCATACTAGCGGGAGGGGGAAATGAGCAGTTCTTC
V gene: TRBV19; clone size: many; J gene: TRBJ2-1; D gene: TRBD2; CDR3 protein: CASSLGDSGSNEQFF; CDR3 DNA: TGTGCCAGTAGTCTTGGTGATAGCGGGAGTAATGAGCAGTTCTTC
V gene: TRBV20-1; clone size: many; J gene: TRBJ1-2; D gene: -; CDR3 protein: CSARDSNSNPYGYTF; CDR3 DNA: TGCAGTGCTAGAGATAGCAACAGCAACCCCTATGGCTACACCTTC
V gene: TRBV7-9; clone size: medium-sized; J gene: TRBJ2-5; D gene: -; CDR3 protein: CASSYWSEIQETQYF; CDR3 DNA: TGTGCCAGCAGCTATTGGTCAGAAATTCAAGAGACCCAGTACTTC
V gene: TRBV24-1; clone size: many; J gene: TRBJ2-1; D gene: -; CDR3 protein: CATSSRRGGGLGYNEQFF; CDR3 DNA: TGTGCCACCAGCTCCCGCCGGGGTGGTGGTTTGGGCTACAATGAGCAGTTCTTC
V gene: TRBV20-1; clone size: many; J gene: TRBJ2-5; D gene: TRBD2; CDR3 protein: CSAVLAGDRGETQYF; CDR3 DNA: TGCAGTGCTGTCTTAGCGGGAGATCGAGGAGAGACCCAGTACTTC